This passage covers 23 T cell receptor beta chains from one sample sequenced in a study of blood T cell repertoires in COVID-19. TCRdb keeps only in-frame clones here, not all; method: immunoSEQ multiplex PCR. The sample has 70,000 or so clones, under 85% seen once. Sample: peripheral blood. The receptors here all came from a man between 60 and 75 years old with acute or convalescent COVID-19.

The chain employs TRBV19 and TRBJ1-2, with TRBD1 as a possible D gene (5 bases). The germline V and J ends were trimmed by 8 bases and 1 base, with 17 bases remaining between them. The CDR3 is 15 residues long. In germline, CDR1 is LNHDA, CDR2 SQIVND (reference sequence). In nucleotides, the CDR3 is TGTGCCAGTCGCGAATCAGGGCAGTTTAACTATGGCTACACCTTC. This codes for CASRESGQFNYGYTF.

The rearrangement joins TRBV14 to TRBJ2-3; possibly TRBD1 for D (5 bases). The CDR3 spans 12 residues. V lost 5 bases and J lost 6, with 9 bases in between. Germline CDR1 reads SGHDN; CDR2 reads FVKESK. DNA for the CDR3: TGTGCCAGCAGCGAACACAGGGATACGCAGTATTTT. Amino acids: CASSEHRDTQYF. Full variable domain (outside the CDR3, taken from reference TRBV14 and TRBJ2-3): EAGVTQFPSHSVIEKGQTVTLRCDPISGHDNLYWYRRVMGKEIKFLLHFVKESKQDESGMPNNRFLAERTGGTYSTLKVQPAELEDSGVYFCASSEHRDTQYFGPGTRLTVL.

The chain uses TRBV5-1 and TRBJ2-7, with D perhaps matching TRBD2 (5 bases). The CDR3 covers 14 residues. Germline values: CDR1 SGHRS, CDR2 YFSETQ. The V gene lost 4 bases and the J gene lost 0 bases, with 11 bases spanning the gap. CDR3: CASSAVGSSYEQYF. CDR3 coding DNA: TGCGCCAGCAGCGCGGTAGGGAGCTCCTACGAGCAGTACTTC.

V and J are TRBV29-1 and TRBJ1-1; no firm D call. Per the germline V gene, CDR1 is SQVTM and CDR2 is ANQGSEA. CDR3 length: 13 amino acids. V was clipped by 5 bases and J by 0 bases, with 10 bases between them. In nucleotides, the CDR3 is TGCAGCGTTCCTTCCGGGATGAACACTGAAGCTTTCTTT. It codes for CSVPSGMNTEAFF. Combining the CDR3 with reference TRBV29-1 and TRBJ1-1 gives the whole variable domain SAVISQKPSRDICQRGTSLTIQCQVDSQVTMMFWYRQQPGQSLTLIATANQGSEATYESGFVIDKFPISRPNLTFSTLTVSNMSPEDSSIYLCSVPSGMNTEAFFGQGTRLTVV.

The chain recombines TRBV19 with TRBJ2-1; 10 nucleotides match TRBD1. CDR1 and CDR2 (germline): LNHDA, SQIVND (reference sequence). The CDR3 is 14 amino acids. V was pared by 5 bases and J by 6 bases, with 4 bases of the junction left unmatched. The CDR3 bases are TGTGCCAGTAGTGCCCGACAGGGGGCCAATGAGCAGTTCTTC. Protein sequence: CASSARQGANEQFF. Full variable domain (rest looked up from reference TRBV19 and TRBJ2-1): DGGITQSPKYLFRKEGQNVTLSCEQNLNHDAMYWYRQDPGQGLRLIYYSQIVNDFQKGDIAEGYSVSREKKESFPLTVTSAQKNPTAFYLCASSARQGANEQFFGPGTRLTVL.

The genes are TRBV15 and TRBJ2-1; D call uncertain. Germline CDR1 is LNHNV and CDR2 is YYDKDF (reference sequence). This CDR3 spans 17 amino acids. V lost 0 bases, J lost 3 bases, and 15 bases lay in between. The DNA of the CDR3 is TGTGCCACCAGCAGAGATCTTGAGGCACTCGACTACAATGAGCAGTTCTTC. This codes for CATSRDLEALDYNEQFF.

This sequence joins TRBV7-2 and TRBJ1-5; the match to TRBD1 covers 9 bases. CDR1 and CDR2 (germline): SGHTA, FQGNSA. V shed 5 bases and J 0 bases; nucleotides not matched to a gene: 5. The length of the CDR3 is 16 residues. The CDR3: CASSPNRGLSNQPQHF. Here the CDR3 DNA reads TGTGCCAGCAGCCCCAACAGGGGGCTTAGCAATCAGCCCCAGCATTTT.

The chain uses TRBV4-3 and TRBJ2-2; D not certain. Germline V gene data show CDR1 as LGHNA and CDR2 as YSLEER. The germline V and J ends were trimmed by 0 bases and 6 bases, with 8 bases remaining between them. The CDR3 is 14 residues long. The CDR3 region is CASSQDLPAGELFF. Here the CDR3 DNA reads TGCGCCAGCAGCCAAGATCTTCCTGCCGGGGAGCTGTTTTTT.

The chain employs TRBV6-2 or TRBV6-3 and TRBJ1-1; possibly TRBD1 for D (6 bases). Trimming shortened V by 5 bases and J by 1 base, and 17 bases separated the two germline ends. Germline CDR1 is MNHEY and CDR2 is SVGEGT. The CDR3 spans 16 residues. CDR3 sequence: CASSNPQQGRNTEAFF. CDR3 sequence (DNA): TGTGCCAGCAGTAACCCTCAACAGGGTCGGAACACTGAAGCTTTCTTT.

The V and J genes are TRBV7-2 and TRBJ2-7; TRBD2 is a possible D gene (7 bases). There are 15 residues in the CDR3. Per the germline V gene, CDR1 is SGHTA and CDR2 is FQGNSA. With 3 bases removed from V and 2 bases from J, the gap between germline ends came to 14 bases. This chain's CDR3 is CASSFGGGNAYEQYF. CDR3 bases: TGTGCCAGCAGCTTTGGCGGGGGCAACGCCTACGAGCAGTACTTC.

This chain joins TRBV6-2 or TRBV6-3 and TRBJ2-7; possible D gene TRBD1, 6 bases. V lost 2 bases and J lost 0, with 11 bases in between. The CDR3 has 15 residues. Germline CDR1 and CDR2: MNHEY and SVGEGT. The CDR3 nucleotides read TGTGCCAGCAGTTACCCAGGGGACCTCTCCTACGAGCAGTACTTC. Amino acids: CASSYPGDLSYEQYF.

The chain carries TRBV3-1 (or the pseudogene TRBV3-2) and TRBJ1-4, with D hard to call. V gave up 3 bases and J gave up 0 bases, with 8 bases separating them. The CDR3 loop spans 15 amino acids. Germline-derived CDR1 and CDR2 are LGHDT and YNNKEL (reference sequence). In DNA form, the CDR3 reads TGTGCCAGCAGCCATACTTTGTCAACTAATGAAAAACTGTTTTTT. Its protein is CASSHTLSTNEKLFF.

This chain connects TRBV5-4 to TRBJ2-1, with TRBD1 matching 8 bases. CDR1 and CDR2 from the germline V gene are SGHNT and YYREEE (reference sequence). V lost 0 bases to trimming and J lost 6 bases; unmatched junction nucleotides: 5. CDR3 size: 15 residues. The DNA for the CDR3 is TGTGCCAGCAGCTTGGCGAGACAGGGGTTCAATGAGCAGTTCTTC. Residues: CASSLARQGFNEQFF.

This rearrangement joins TRBV7-6 to TRBJ2-1; 9 bases match TRBD2. The trim removed 2 bases at V and 7 bases at J, leaving 12 bases unmatched. CDR1 and CDR2 from the germline V gene are SGHVS and FNYEAQ. The CDR3 is 17 residues long. The chain's CDR3 is CASSLRAGGFEYNEQFF. CDR3 nucleotide sequence: TGTGCCAGCAGCTTAAGGGCGGGGGGGTTTGAGTATAATGAGCAGTTCTTC.

This clone appeared many times. The rearrangement joins TRBV14 to TRBJ2-2; D may be TRBD1 (6 bases). Trimming shortened V by 0 bases and J by 4 bases, and 12 bases separated the two germline ends. Germline V gives CDR1 SGHDN, CDR2 FVKESK. This CDR3 is 16 amino acids long. The CDR3 spells CASSQEAGAITGELFF. CDR3 DNA: TGTGCCAGCAGCCAAGAGGCAGGGGCTATCACCGGGGAGCTGTTTTTT.

The rearrangement joins TRBV6-2 or TRBV6-3 to TRBJ1-1; TRBD1 is a possible D gene (5 bases). Per the germline V gene, CDR1 is MNHEY and CDR2 is SVGEGT. CDR3 size: 16 residues. V dropped 4 bases and J dropped 0 bases, with 15 bases sitting between them. The CDR3 spells CASSSPRGSLNTEAFF. The CDR3 bases are TGTGCCAGCAGTTCTCCCCGGGGGAGCCTGAACACTGAAGCTTTCTTT.

In DNA, the CDR3 is TGTGCCAGTAAATACTCGGGACAGGGGCATTCACCCCTCCACTTT. Protein: CASKYSGQGHSPLHF. The chain employs TRBV19 and TRBJ1-6, with 10 bases matching TRBD1. Germline V gene lookup returns CDR1 LNHDA and CDR2 SQIVND (reference sequence). The CDR3 sequence is 15 residues long. J lost 8 bases, V lost 7 bases, and 8 bases had no gene match. Looking up the rest from reference TRBV19 and TRBJ1-6 gives the full variable domain: DGGITQSPKYLFRKEGQNVTLSCEQNLNHDAMYWYRQDPGQGLRLIYYSQIVNDFQKGDIAEGYSVSREKKESFPLTVTSAQKNPTAFYLCASKYSGQGHSPLHFGNGTRLTVT.

The chain recombines TRBV19 with TRBJ1-1; weak D call: TRBD1 (6 bases). This CDR3 contains 14 residues. Germline-derived CDR1 and CDR2 are LNHDA and SQIVND (reference sequence). Trimming shortened V by 3 bases and J by 4 bases, and 12 bases separated the two germline ends. The CDR3 loop is CASSIYGQFTEAFF. The DNA for the CDR3 is TGTGCCAGTAGTATCTACGGACAGTTCACTGAAGCTTTCTTT.

The V gene is TRBV18, the J gene TRBJ1-4, with a tentative D call TRBD1 (5 bases). Germline assignment: CDR1 KGHSH and CDR2 LQKENI. The CDR3 extends over 15 amino acids. V was clipped by 3 bases and J by 7 bases, with 15 bases between them. CDR3 loop: CASSPQGSGSEKLFF. The CDR3 DNA is TGTGCCAGCTCACCCCAGGGAAGTGGAAGTGAAAAACTGTTTTTT.

This chain joins TRBV25-1 and TRBJ1-6; D not resolved. The CDR3 runs 12 residues. V lost 6 bases to trimming and J lost 8 bases, with 8 bases between them. The germline V gene encodes CDR1 MGHDK and CDR2 SYGVNS. In DNA form, the CDR3 reads TGTGCCAGCAGGAGGGCGGATTCACCCCTCCACTTT. Protein sequence: CASRRADSPLHF.

The chain links TRBV19 to TRBJ1-3; D not certain. The CDR3 spans 14 residues. Germline-derived CDR1 and CDR2 are LNHDA and SQIVND (reference sequence). Trimming cost V 1 base and J 0 bases, with 4 bases left between them. CDR3 sequence: CASSIGVSGNTIYF. CDR3 DNA sequence: TGTGCCAGTAGTATAGGAGTCTCTGGAAACACCATATATTTT.

This clone was counted between two and nine times. The CDR3 reads CASSSTDISYNSPLHF. CDR3 in DNA: TGTGCCAGTTCTTCGACAGATATCTCGTATAATTCACCCCTCCACTTT. The chain recombines TRBV19 with TRBJ1-6; a weak D match, TRBD1 (5 bases). V lost 8 bases and J lost 4, with 18 bases in between. The germline V gene has CDR1 LNHDA and CDR2 SQIVND (reference sequence). CDR3 length: 16 residues.

The J gene is TRBJ1-1, the V gene TRBV5-1, with D perhaps matching TRBD1 (5 bases). This CDR3 contains 15 residues. Germline V lookup: CDR1 SGHRS, CDR2 YFSETQ. V dropped 4 bases and J dropped 5 bases, with 18 bases sitting between them. CDR3 in amino acids: CASSNDGSPGTEAFF. The CDR3 DNA follows: TGCGCCAGCAGCAACGACGGCTCTCCAGGGACTGAAGCTTTCTTT. The full variable domain, its missing parts supplied by reference TRBV5-1 and TRBJ1-1, is KAGVTQTPRYLIKTRGQQVTLSCSPISGHRSVSWYQQTPGQGLQFLFEYFSETQRNKGNFPGRFSGRQFSNSRSEMNVSTLELGDSALYLCASSNDGSPGTEAFFGQGTRLTVV.